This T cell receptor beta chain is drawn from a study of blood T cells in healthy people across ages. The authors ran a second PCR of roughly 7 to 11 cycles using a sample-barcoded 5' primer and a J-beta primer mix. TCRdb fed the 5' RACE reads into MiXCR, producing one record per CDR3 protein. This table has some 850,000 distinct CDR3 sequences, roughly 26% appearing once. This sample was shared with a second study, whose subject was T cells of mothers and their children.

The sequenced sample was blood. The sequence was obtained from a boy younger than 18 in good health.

The CDR3 coding sequence is TGCAGCCCGCTCCAGGGATGGGGAGAGACCCAGTACTTC. This codes for CSPLQGWGETQYF. This chain connects TRBV20-1 to TRBJ2-5, with D maybe TRBD1 (5 bases). This CDR3 spans 13 amino acids. Germline V lookup: CDR1 DFQATT, CDR2 SNEGSKA (reference sequence).